This TCR beta chain was profiled in a study of blood T cell repertoires in COVID-19. Study summary: Samples of COVID-19 (acute and convalescent) were obtained from the United States, Italy and Spain.

Profiling relied on immunoSEQ multiplex PCR, and the TCRdb table lists in-frame clones only, not all of them. The table includes under 150,000 clones, over 75% detected once. Participants were aged about 18 to 100 years from approximately 25 US areas. Germline CDR1 reads LGHNA; CDR2 reads YSLEER. The CDR3 contains 15 residues. With 0 bases clipped from V and 4 bases from J, the junction kept 3 bases outside the gene matches. This receptor was obtained from a man aged 45-65 years in a cohort exposed to, infected with or recovered from COVID-19 (not recorded which). The chain has TRBV4-3 and TRBJ1-1, with TRBD1 identical over 9 bases. Sequences were obtained from PBMCs or T cells enriched from blood (not recorded which). The CDR3 DNA sequence: TGCGCCAGCAGCCAAGATCGACAGGGGGGCACTGAAGCTTTCTTT. Protein: CASSQDRQGGTEAFF.